The 25 T cell receptor beta chains given below trace back to one sample, sequenced in a study of cytomegalovirus exposure and HLA in healthy donors (dated by TCRdb to about 2017). The library was produced with the immunoSEQ multiplex PCR assay. For the multiplex PCR, a mixture combining 60 forward primers for TCR Vbeta segments and 13 reverse primers for TCR Jbeta segments was used. Here the immuneACCESS table is served through TCRdb, limited to in-frame sequences with V and J called. Missing clones are a known gap in these copies; in checked studies unresolved V genes cover under half, and the rest lacks a known reason. This sample's clone table shows some 75,000 clones. 7.5% of the sample is taken by the ten largest. Sample: PBMCs. The origin of the receptors is a female donor in good health and CMV-seropositive.

The V and J genes are TRBV6-5 and TRBJ2-5; TRBD1 agrees at 8 bases. The J segment lost 5 bases and the V segment lost 6 bases, leaving 11 bases of the junction unmatched. The CDR3 has 15 residues. Germline CDR1 reads MNHEY; CDR2 reads SVGAGI. CDR3: CASRGTGPHAETQYF. Written as DNA, the CDR3 is TGTGCCAGCAGGGGGACAGGACCTCATGCGGAGACCCAGTACTTC.

The J gene is TRBJ1-6, the V gene TRBV19, with 8 bases lining up with TRBD1. This CDR3 comprises 15 residues. With V trimmed by 5 bases and J by 8 bases, 8 bases remained unmatched. Germline CDR1 LNHDA, CDR2 SQIVND (reference sequence). In DNA form, the CDR3 reads TGTGCCAGTAGTGGCAACAGGGGGTCGGATTCACCCCTCCACTTT. It yields the protein CASSGNRGSDSPLHF.

This chain uses TRBV7-6 with TRBJ2-1; 9 nucleotides align to TRBD2. V was pared by 2 bases and J by 7 bases, with 3 bases of the junction left unmatched. Germline V gives CDR1 SGHVS, CDR2 FNYEAQ. This CDR3 region has 14 residues. Here the CDR3 DNA reads TGTGCCAGCAGCTTAACTGCGGGGGGGAATGAGCAGTTCTTC. Protein: CASSLTAGGNEQFF. Using reference TRBV7-6 and TRBJ2-1 for the parts outside the CDR3, the full variable domain is GAGVSQSPRYKVTKRGQDVALRCDPISGHVSLYWYRQALGQGPEFLTYFNYEAQQDKSGLPNDRFSAERPEGSISTLTIQRTEQRDSAMYRCASSLTAGGNEQFFGPGTRLTVL.

CDR3 nucleotide sequence: TGTGCCAGCAGCCCTGACAGGGGTCAGCCCCAGCATTTT. Its translation is CASSPDRGQPQHF. The chain has TRBV7-2 and TRBJ1-5, with TRBD1 identical over 8 bases. Germline loops: CDR1 SGHTA, CDR2 FQGNSA. V lost 5 bases and J lost 6; bases outside the gene matches: 3. This CDR3 has 13 amino acids.

J is TRBJ1-3 and V is TRBV4-1; D is ambiguous. The CDR3 consists of 16 residues. Germline V CDR1 and CDR2: MGHRA, YSYEKL. Between the trimmed V and J ends, which lost 3 bases and 0 bases, there was a span of 12 bases. The CDR3 sequence is CASSHLRGDSGNTIYF. The CDR3 DNA sequence: TGCGCCAGCAGCCACCTCCGGGGTGACTCTGGAAACACCATATATTTT.

V usage is TRBV29-1 and J usage is TRBJ2-3; 12 bases are a match to TRBD2. Germline V gives CDR1 SQVTM, CDR2 ANQGSEA. This CDR3 comprises 15 residues. V shed 6 bases and J 0 bases; nucleotides not matched to a gene: 4. CDR3: CSVAGLAGSTDTQYF. CDR3 DNA: TGCAGCGTCGCCGGACTAGCGGGAAGCACAGATACGCAGTATTTT.

The rearrangement uses TRBV6-6 and TRBJ1-6; 7 positions match TRBD1. The germline V gene has CDR1 MNHNY and CDR2 SVGAGI (reference sequence). With 4 bases clipped from V and 5 bases from J, the junction kept 5 bases outside the gene matches. The CDR3 loop spans 15 amino acids. The CDR3 coding sequence is TGTGCCAGCAGTTCTGGACAGGTTGATAATTCACCCCTCCACTTT. This gives the protein CASSSGQVDNSPLHF.

V and J are TRBV7-2 and TRBJ1-1, with D unclear. Trimming took 1 base from V and 5 from J, leaving 14 bases between them. Germline CDR1 is SGHTA and CDR2 is FQGNSA. CDR3 length equals 15 residues. CDR3 sequence: CASSLVPQTGTEAFF. The DNA for the CDR3 is TGTGCCAGCAGCTTAGTTCCACAGACGGGAACTGAAGCTTTCTTT.

The rearrangement joins TRBV19 to TRBJ2-5; D may be TRBD1 (6 bases). V lost 3 bases and J 2 bases, leaving 13 bases between the germline ends. This CDR3 has 15 residues. The germline gives CDR1 LNHDA, CDR2 SQIVND (reference sequence). CDR3 loop: CASSMNTGLQETQYF. The DNA for the CDR3 is TGTGCCAGTAGTATGAATACAGGGTTGCAAGAGACCCAGTACTTC.

The V gene is TRBV19, the J gene TRBJ2-3; 9 nucleotides align to TRBD2. Germline V lookup: CDR1 LNHDA, CDR2 SQIVND (reference sequence). This CDR3 is 17 amino acids long. The J segment lost 0 bases and the V segment lost 2 bases, leaving 6 bases of the junction unmatched. CDR3: CASSIFLAGISTDTQYF. CDR3 sequence (DNA): TGTGCCAGTAGTATATTTCTAGCGGGGATAAGCACAGATACGCAGTATTTT.

The rearrangement uses TRBV5-4 and TRBJ2-1; 16 bases line up with TRBD2. This CDR3 has 17 residues. Unmatched junction bases numbered 6, after V lost 7 bases and J lost 2 bases. Germline CDR1 SGHNT, CDR2 YYREEE (reference sequence). The CDR3 region has the DNA TGTGCCAGCTCAGGGACTAGCGGGGGGGCTGCCTACAATGAGCAGTTCTTC. Its translation is CASSGTSGGAAYNEQFF.

This chain connects TRBV28 to TRBJ1-1, with unresolved D. V shed 9 bases and J shed 4 bases, with 15 bases lying between them. The CDR3 runs to 13 residues. CDR1 is MDHEN, CDR2 SYDVKM, per germline. The CDR3 is CASKTLQPTEAFF. The CDR3 DNA sequence: TGTGCCAGTAAGACACTCCAACCCACTGAAGCTTTCTTT. Drawing the rest from reference TRBV28 and TRBJ1-1, the complete variable domain is DVKVTQSSRYLVKRTGEKVFLECVQDMDHENMFWYRQDPGLGLRLIYFSYDVKMKEKGDIPEGYSVSREKKERFSLILESASTNQTSMYLCASKTLQPTEAFFGQGTRLTVV.

The rearrangement uses TRBV6-5 and TRBJ1-2, with 8 bases aligning to TRBD1. CDR3 length: 15 residues. The ends lost 4 bases at V and 8 bases at J; junction bases unmatched: 12. From germline, CDR1 is MNHEY and CDR2 SVGAGI. CDR3 region: CASSSPGTGRPGYTF. The CDR3 DNA reads as TGTGCCAGCAGTTCCCCAGGGACAGGCCGACCCGGCTACACCTTC.

The chain couples TRBV6-5 to TRBJ1-2, with a weak D call TRBD1 (6 bases). V shed 6 bases and J shed 7 bases, with 18 bases lying between them. Germline V lookup: CDR1 MNHEY, CDR2 SVGAGI. The CDR3 sequence is 14 residues long. CDR3 DNA: TGTGCCAGCAGCGTACAGGGTGGGGAGGGTGGCTACACCTTC. Translated, it gives CASSVQGGEGGYTF.

CDR3 sequence (DNA): TGTGCCAGCAGTTTGGGCAGAAGAGAGACCCAGTACTTC. Its translation: CASSLGRRETQYF. The chain uses TRBV27 and TRBJ2-5; D is uncertain. V lost 3 bases to trimming and J lost 4 bases, with 9 bases between them. The CDR3 is 13 residues long. Germline-derived CDR1 and CDR2 are MNHEY and SMNVEV (reference sequence).

CDR3 DNA: TGTGCCAGCAGCTTAGGGCTTTCAGGGGGCTACGAGCAGTACTTC. Protein product: CASSLGLSGGYEQYF. This chain connects TRBV11-2 to TRBJ2-7, with TRBD1 matching over 7 bases. Trimming removed 1 base from V and 3 bases from J; junction bases left unmatched: 6. Germline loops: CDR1 SGHAT, CDR2 FQNNGV. The CDR3 has 15 amino acids. The whole variable domain, filled in from reference TRBV11-2 and TRBJ2-7, reads EAGVAQSPRYKIIEKRQSVAFWCNPISGHATLYWYQQILGQGPKLLIQFQNNGVVDDSQLPKDRFSAERLKGVDSTLKIQPAKLEDSAVYLCASSLGLSGGYEQYFGPGTRLTVT.

This rearrangement joins TRBV19 to TRBJ2-2; TRBD2 matches 7 bases. Germline V gives CDR1 LNHDA, CDR2 SQIVND (reference sequence). This CDR3 has 12 amino acids. V lost 5 bases, J lost 8 bases, and 2 bases stayed unmatched. Here the CDR3 DNA reads TGTGCCAGTAGTTTACTAGCGGGGGAGCTGTTTTTT. This gives the protein CASSLLAGELFF. Full variable domain (outside the CDR3, taken from reference TRBV19 and TRBJ2-2): DGGITQSPKYLFRKEGQNVTLSCEQNLNHDAMYWYRQDPGQGLRLIYYSQIVNDFQKGDIAEGYSVSREKKESFPLTVTSAQKNPTAFYLCASSLLAGELFFGEGSRLTVL.

The V gene is TRBV29-1, the J gene TRBJ2-5; 11 bases line up with TRBD2. This CDR3 region has 12 residues. V lost 4 bases to trimming and J lost 5 bases; unmatched junction nucleotides: 0. Germline CDR1 is SQVTM and CDR2 is ANQGSEA. The CDR3 reads CSVGLAGETQYF. The CDR3 nucleotides are TGCAGCGTTGGACTAGCGGGGGAGACCCAGTACTTC.

V gene TRBV29-1 combines with J gene TRBJ2-2; D might be TRBD1 (6 bases). The V and J ends lost 5 bases and 0 bases respectively, with 10 bases between them. The CDR3 extends over 14 amino acids. CDR1 and CDR2 (germline): SQVTM, ANQGSEA. The CDR3 sequence: CSVPTGANTGELFF. The CDR3 coding sequence is TGCAGCGTTCCGACAGGCGCGAACACCGGGGAGCTGTTTTTT.

This rearrangement joins TRBV28 to TRBJ1-5; D not certain. CDR3 length equals 13 residues. Germline values: CDR1 MDHEN, CDR2 SYDVKM. Between the trimmed V and J ends, which lost 6 bases and 3 bases, there was a span of 9 bases. CDR3 residues: CASRLDNNQPQHF. DNA for the CDR3: TGTGCCAGCAGGCTTGACAACAATCAGCCCCAGCATTTT. Using reference TRBV28 and TRBJ1-5 for the parts outside the CDR3, the full variable domain is DVKVTQSSRYLVKRTGEKVFLECVQDMDHENMFWYRQDPGLGLRLIYFSYDVKMKEKGDIPEGYSVSREKKERFSLILESASTNQTSMYLCASRLDNNQPQHFGDGTRLSIL.

The rearrangement uses TRBV28 and TRBJ2-1; D possibly corresponds to TRBD2 (7 bases). The germline V and J ends were trimmed by 7 bases and 7 bases, with 17 bases remaining between them. This CDR3 comprises 14 residues. Germline CDR1 is MDHEN and CDR2 is SYDVKM. As DNA, the CDR3 is TGTGCCAGCACCCTAGGGGGGAGGGGGAATGAGCAGTTCTTC. This encodes CASTLGGRGNEQFF.

The chain couples TRBV19 to TRBJ2-5, with D possibly matching TRBD2 (6 bases). This CDR3 comprises 12 residues. The V and J ends lost 8 bases and 8 bases respectively, with 15 bases between them. Germline CDR1 and CDR2: LNHDA and SQIVND (reference sequence). The CDR3 sequence: CASGRREDTQYF. CDR3 in DNA: TGTGCCAGTGGCAGAAGGGAGGATACCCAGTACTTC.

The rearrangement joins TRBV27 to TRBJ1-1, with 9 positions matching TRBD1. The V gene's germline CDR1 is MNHEY and CDR2 SMNVEV (reference sequence). CDR3 length equals 14 residues. V lost 5 bases to trimming and J lost 5 bases; unmatched junction nucleotides: 6. This CDR3 is CASSPGQGRTEAFF. CDR3 sequence (DNA): TGTGCCAGCAGTCCCGGACAGGGGAGGACTGAAGCTTTCTTT.

The chain links TRBV7-2 to TRBJ2-7; a possible D gene is TRBD2 (5 bases). The CDR3 consists of 14 residues. Trimming removed 3 bases from V and 2 bases from J, with 11 bases in between. In germline, CDR1 is SGHTA, CDR2 FQGNSA. The CDR3 sequence: CASSFWESTYEQYF. For the CDR3, the DNA is TGTGCCAGCAGCTTTTGGGAGAGTACCTACGAGCAGTACTTC.

V and J are TRBV6-5 and TRBJ2-5; 8 positions agree with TRBD1. Germline-derived CDR1 and CDR2 are MNHEY and SVGAGI. The CDR3 contains 12 residues. Germline trimming cut 6 bases from V and 5 bases from J; bases unmatched to any gene: 2. Here the CDR3 reads CASRTGVETQYF. In DNA, the CDR3 is TGTGCCAGCAGGACAGGGGTCGAGACCCAGTACTTC.